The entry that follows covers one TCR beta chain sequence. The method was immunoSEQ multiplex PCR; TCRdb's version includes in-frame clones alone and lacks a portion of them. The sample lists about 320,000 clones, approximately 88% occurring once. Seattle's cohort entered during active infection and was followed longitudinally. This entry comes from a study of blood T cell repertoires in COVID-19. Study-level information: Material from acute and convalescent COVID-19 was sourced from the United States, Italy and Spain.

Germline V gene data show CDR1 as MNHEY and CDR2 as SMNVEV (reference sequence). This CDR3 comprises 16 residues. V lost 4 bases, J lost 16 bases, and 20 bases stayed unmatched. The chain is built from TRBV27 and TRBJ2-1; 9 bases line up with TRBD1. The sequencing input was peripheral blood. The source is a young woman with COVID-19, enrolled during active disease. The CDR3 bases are TGTGCCAGCAGTTCACAGGGGGCGCGACCCGTAGACACCCAATTCTTC. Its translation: CASSSQGARPVDTQFF.